This is a list of T cell receptor beta chains from one sample in a study of T-cell memory formation after mild COVID-19. TCRdb used MiXCR to reprocess the 5' RACE reads, holding one entry per CDR3 protein. The data show a few hundred thousand distinct CDR3 sequences, 20% to 25% seen once. The sample comprised PBMCs or a T cell subset sorted from them (not recorded which). These receptors were collected from a man younger than 35 who had mild COVID-19 (a few samples of this study predate the infection). Cell type and time point are not known. The CDR3 runs from the conserved cysteine through the conserved F or W. The D gene is left open where the match is weak. Rows give clone size only sometimes, using once, few, many, or a class for an expanded clone.

TRBV5-4	TRBJ2-1	TRBD2	few	CASSLRTSGVDEQFF	TGTGCCAGCAGCTTGCGGACTAGCGGGGTGGATGAGCAGTTCTTC
TRBV9	TRBJ1-5	.	.	CASSVGIGNQPQHF	TGTGCCAGCAGCGTAGGTATCGGCAATCAGCCCCAGCATTTT
TRBV11-2	TRBJ2-2	.	few	CASSLKSQGGTGELFF	TGTGCCAGCAGCTTAAAGAGTCAGGGGGGCACCGGGGAGCTGTTTTTT
TRBV5-1	TRBJ1-1	.	.	CASNQGTTNTEAFF	TGCGCCAGCAATCAGGGGACAACGAACACTGAAGCTTTCTTT
TRBV18	TRBJ2-7	.	many	CASSPGDPYEQYF	TGTGCCAGCTCACCTGGGGACCCCTACGAGCAGTACTTC
TRBV20-1	TRBJ2-2	TRBD1	.	CSARDWRQGRGPGELFF	TGCAGTGCTAGAGATTGGAGACAGGGCCGAGGACCCGGGGAGCTGTTTTTT
TRBV12-3/TRBV12-4	TRBJ1-4	.	few	CATRRDSNEKLFF	TGTGCCACCCGACGGGACTCTAATGAAAAACTGTTTTTT
TRBV4-1	TRBJ1-2	.	few	CASSQDPRAGVRYGYTF	TGCGCCAGCAGCCAAGATCCCCGGGCAGGGGTTAGGTATGGCTACACCTTC
TRBV9	TRBJ2-5	.	.	CASSGGTRKETQYF	TGTGCCAGCAGCGGTGGGACGAGGAAAGAGACCCAGTACTTC
TRBV18	TRBJ1-5	.	many	CASSPSGGNQPQHF	TGTGCCAGCAGCCCCTCTGGGGGGAATCAGCCCCAGCATTTT
TRBV19	TRBJ2-7	.	.	CASSPVTSSYEQYF	TGTGCCAGTAGTCCAGTGACTAGCTCCTACGAGCAGTACTTC
TRBV20-1	TRBJ2-2	TRBD2	.	CSARDLERGAPTGELFF	TGCAGTGCTAGAGATCTCGAGCGGGGGGCCCCCACCGGGGAGCTGTTTTTT
TRBV3-1	TRBJ1-2	TRBD1	.	CASSARDSSAYGYTF	TGTGCCAGCAGCGCACGGGACAGTTCAGCCTATGGCTACACCTTC
TRBV4-3	TRBJ2-3	.	many	CASSQGGQRPDTQYF	TGCGCCAGCAGCCAAGGGGGCCAGCGACCAGATACGCAGTATTTT
TRBV27	TRBJ1-5	.	.	CASSLLGTRGNQPQHF	TGTGCCAGCAGTTTACTGGGGACGAGGGGCAATCAGCCCCAGCATTTT